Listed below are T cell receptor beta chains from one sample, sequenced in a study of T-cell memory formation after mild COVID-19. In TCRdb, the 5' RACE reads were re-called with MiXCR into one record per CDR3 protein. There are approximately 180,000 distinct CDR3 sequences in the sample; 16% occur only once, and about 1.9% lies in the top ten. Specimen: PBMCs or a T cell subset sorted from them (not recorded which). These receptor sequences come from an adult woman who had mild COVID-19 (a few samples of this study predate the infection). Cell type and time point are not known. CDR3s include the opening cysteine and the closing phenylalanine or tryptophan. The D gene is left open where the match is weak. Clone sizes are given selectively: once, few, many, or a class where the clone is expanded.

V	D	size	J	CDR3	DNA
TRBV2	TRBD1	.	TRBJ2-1	CASGTGVLDNEQFF	TGTGCCAGCGGAACAGGGGTTTTGGACAATGAGCAGTTCTTC
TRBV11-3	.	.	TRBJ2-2	CASLIRGKHTGELFF	TGTGCCAGCCTGATTAGGGGGAAGCACACCGGGGAGCTGTTTTTT
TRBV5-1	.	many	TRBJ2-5	CASSLEHLETQYF	TGCGCCAGCAGCTTGGAACATCTCGAGACCCAGTACTTC
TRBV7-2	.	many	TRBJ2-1	CASSFFGLDEQFF	TGTGCCAGCAGCTTTTTTGGGTTGGATGAGCAGTTCTTC
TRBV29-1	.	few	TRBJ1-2	CSVKGRDYGYTF	TGCAGCGTTAAAGGGAGGGACTATGGCTACACCTTC
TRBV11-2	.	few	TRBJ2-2	CASSPGQTNTGELFF	TGTGCCAGCAGCCCGGGACAAACGAACACCGGGGAGCTGTTTTTT
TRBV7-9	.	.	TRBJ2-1	CASSWQSGFYNEQFF	TGTGCCAGCAGCTGGCAGAGCGGATTCTACAATGAGCAGTTCTTC
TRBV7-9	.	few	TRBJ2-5	CASSPHSSGWQETQYF	TGTGCCAGCAGCCCCCACTCGTCGGGATGGCAAGAGACCCAGTACTTC
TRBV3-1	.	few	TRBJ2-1	CASSLKGGNEQFF	TGTGCCAGCAGCCTTAAAGGGGGAAATGAGCAGTTCTTC
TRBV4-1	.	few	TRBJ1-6	CASSQESGVDNSPLHF	TGCGCCAGCAGCCAGGAATCCGGGGTAGATAATTCACCCCTCCACTTT
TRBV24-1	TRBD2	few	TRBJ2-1	CATSDLTSGSYNEQFF	TGTGCCACCAGTGATTTGACTAGCGGGTCCTACAATGAGCAGTTCTTC
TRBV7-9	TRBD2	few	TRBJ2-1	CASSAGTRPYNEQFF	TGTGCCAGCAGTGCCGGGACTAGACCTTACAATGAGCAGTTCTTC
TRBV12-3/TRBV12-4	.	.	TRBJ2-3	CASSFGGASTDTQYF	TGTGCCAGCAGTTTTGGCGGGGCGAGCACAGATACGCAGTATTTT
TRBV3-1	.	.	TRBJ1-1	CASSQDLRQYF	TGTGCCAGCAGCCAGGATCTTAGACAGTACTTT
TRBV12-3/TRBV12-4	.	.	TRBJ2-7	CASSRLGRAYEQYF	TGTGCCAGCAGCCGCCTTGGGCGGGCCTACGAGCAGTACTTC
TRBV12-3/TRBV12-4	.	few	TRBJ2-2	CASSLRLPVGTGELFF	TGTGCCAGCAGTTTACGTCTTCCCGTGGGCACCGGGGAGCTGTTTTTT
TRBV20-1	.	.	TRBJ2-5	CSARVPKETQYF	TGCAGTGCTAGAGTGCCAAAAGAGACCCAGTACTTC